This T cell receptor (beta chain) was captured by sequencing in a study of Ad26.COV2.S vaccination and SARS-CoV-2 variants. For the study at large: It was the COV1001 Ad26.COV2.S trial arm that included the donor. The study gave Ad26.COV2.S intramuscularly, once or twice 56 days apart. General observations from the study: The authors reported substantial breadth in spike-specific CD8+ and CD4+ T cell responses after vaccination. TCR breadth and depth estimates may have understated total T cell responses.

Documented treatment: some 20 received Ad26.COV2.S at low or high dose, single or two shots; several received placebo; per-sample allocation not given. Specimens were obtained on day 63 following the first vaccine or placebo injection. As concerns this clone: What it recognizes is unknown.

The CDR3 length is 19 residues. Germline-derived CDR1 and CDR2 are PRHDT and FYEKMQ (reference sequence). Trimming took 7 bases from V and 0 from J; bases not matched to a gene: 20. TCRdb's table, derived via immunoSEQ multiplex PCR, lists solely in-frame clones and lacks some. The sample shows about 330,000 clones, about 90% of them seen only once. The chain links TRBV13 to TRBJ1-2; 7 bases map to TRBD1. Specimen: peripheral blood, collected in a trial of Ad26.COV2.S vaccine versus placebo. The clonotype originates from a person between 18 and 59 years old who received the Ad26.COV2.S COVID-19 vaccine or a placebo. DNA of the CDR3: TGTGCCAGCATCCCCATCAACTCAGGACAGGACGACGCTAACTATGGCTACACCTTC. It specifies CASIPINSGQDDANYGYTF.